This TCR beta chain was identified during a study of cytomegalovirus exposure and HLA in healthy donors. In the study overall: From donors who were HLA-typed, an early data release held around 85 million unique TCRs.

Whereas donors were nominally healthy upon sampling, unrecorded immune exposures were probable. PCR was performed using 60 Vbeta and 13 Jbeta primers. The table came from immunoSEQ multiplex PCR; TCRdb's copy has only in-frame clones and leaves some out. Seen here are under 130,000 clones, around 15% observed once, and the top ten hold 0.83%. With regard to this clone: Its target is not known.

Study findings and constraints: Information on immune exposure was restricted to one variable (CMV serostatus).

The CDR3 consists of 14 residues. Germline-derived CDR1 and CDR2 are SGHVS and FQNEAQ. The germline V and J ends were trimmed by 1 base and 1 base, with 7 bases remaining between them. This receptor was obtained from a female donor in good health and CMV-seronegative. Sample: PBMCs. The chain employs TRBV7-8 and TRBJ1-1; D is ambiguous. CDR3 sequence: CASSLDGWNTEAFF. The CDR3 DNA follows: TGTGCCAGCAGCTTAGACGGGTGGAACACTGAAGCTTTCTTT.